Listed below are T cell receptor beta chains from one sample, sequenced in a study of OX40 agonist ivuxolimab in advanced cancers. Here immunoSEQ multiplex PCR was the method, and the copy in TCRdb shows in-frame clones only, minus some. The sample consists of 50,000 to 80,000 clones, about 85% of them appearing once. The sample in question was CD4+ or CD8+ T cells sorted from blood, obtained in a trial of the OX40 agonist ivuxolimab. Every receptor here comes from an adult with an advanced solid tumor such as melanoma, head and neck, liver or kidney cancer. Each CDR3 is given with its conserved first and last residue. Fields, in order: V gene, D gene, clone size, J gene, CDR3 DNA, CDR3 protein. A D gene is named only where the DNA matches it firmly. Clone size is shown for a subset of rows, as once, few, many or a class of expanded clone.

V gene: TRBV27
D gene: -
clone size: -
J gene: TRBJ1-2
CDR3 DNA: TGTGCCAGCAGTCATCGGGGGGTGAGGGGGTATGGCTACACCTTC
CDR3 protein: CASSHRGVRGYGYTF

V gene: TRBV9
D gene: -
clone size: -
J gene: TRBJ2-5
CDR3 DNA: TGTGCCAGTTCCCTGGGGGAGGTTGAGACCCAGTACTTC
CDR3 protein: CASSLGEVETQYF

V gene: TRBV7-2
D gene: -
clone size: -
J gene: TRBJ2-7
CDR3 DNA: TGTGCCAGCAGCTTAGATCGGCTCCGAGGGTACGAGCAGTACTTC
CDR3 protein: CASSLDRLRGYEQYF

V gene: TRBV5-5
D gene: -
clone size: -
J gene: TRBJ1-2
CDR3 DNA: TGTGCCAGCAGCTTGGCCGTAGATTCCTATGGCTACACCTTC
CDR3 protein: CASSLAVDSYGYTF

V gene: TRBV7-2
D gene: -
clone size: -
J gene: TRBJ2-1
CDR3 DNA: TGTGCCAGCAGCTTATATGTTAACAATGAGCAGTTCTTC
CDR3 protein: CASSLYVNNEQFF

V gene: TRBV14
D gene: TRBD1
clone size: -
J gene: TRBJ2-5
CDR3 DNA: TGTGCCAGCAGCCAAGGGGTCCGGACAGGAGAGACCCAGTACTTC
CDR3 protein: CASSQGVRTGETQYF

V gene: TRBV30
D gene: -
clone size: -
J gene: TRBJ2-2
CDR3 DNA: TGTGCCTGGAGATCAAGGGGAGGGGAGCTGTTTTTT
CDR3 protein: CAWRSRGGELFF

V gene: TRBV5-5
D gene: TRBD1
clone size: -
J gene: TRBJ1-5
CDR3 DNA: TGTGCCAGCAGCCAAGGACAGGGGAACCAGTGGCCCCAGCATTTT
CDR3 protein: CASSQGQGNQWPQHF

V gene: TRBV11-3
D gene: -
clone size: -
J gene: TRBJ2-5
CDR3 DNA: TGTGCCAGCAGCTTAGAGTTTAGGGAGACCCAGTACTTC
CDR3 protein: CASSLEFRETQYF

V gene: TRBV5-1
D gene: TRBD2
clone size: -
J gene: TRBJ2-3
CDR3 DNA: TGCGCCAGCAGCCCGGGACTAGCTGAAGATACGCAGTATTTT
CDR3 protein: CASSPGLAEDTQYF

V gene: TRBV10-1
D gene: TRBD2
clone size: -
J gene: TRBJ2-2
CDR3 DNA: TGCGCCAGCAGTTTATCACTAGCGGGAACCGGGGAGCTGTTTTTT
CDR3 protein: CASSLSLAGTGELFF

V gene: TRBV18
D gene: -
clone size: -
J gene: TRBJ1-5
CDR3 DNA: TGTGCCAGCTCACCGACGGCGAGCCAGCCCCAGCATTTT
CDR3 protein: CASSPTASQPQHF

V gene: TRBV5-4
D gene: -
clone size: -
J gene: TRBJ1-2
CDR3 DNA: TGTGCCAGCAGTCCCAGCCTGGGCTATGGCTACACCTTC
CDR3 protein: CASSPSLGYGYTF

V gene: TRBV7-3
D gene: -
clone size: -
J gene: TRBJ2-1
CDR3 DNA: TGTGCCAGCGGCCAGGGGGGTGAGCAGTTCTTC
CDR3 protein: CASGQGGEQFF

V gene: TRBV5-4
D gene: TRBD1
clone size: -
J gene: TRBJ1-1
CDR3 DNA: TGTGCCAGCAGCACGGACAGGTTGAACACTGAAGCTTTCTTT
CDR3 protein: CASSTDRLNTEAFF

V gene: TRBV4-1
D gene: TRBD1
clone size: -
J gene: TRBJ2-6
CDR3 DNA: TGCGCCAGCAGCCTCCAGGGGGTGGCCCTCGGCTCTGGGGCCAACGTCCTGACTTTC
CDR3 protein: CASSLQGVALGSGANVLTF

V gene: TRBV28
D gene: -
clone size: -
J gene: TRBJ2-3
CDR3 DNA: TGTGCCAGCAGAGACTGGGGAGTTAACACAGATACGCAGTATTTT
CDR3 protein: CASRDWGVNTDTQYF

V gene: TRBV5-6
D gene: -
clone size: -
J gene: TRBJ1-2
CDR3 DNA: TGTGCCAGCAGCTTTGGGAGGGATGGCTACACCTTC
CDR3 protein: CASSFGRDGYTF

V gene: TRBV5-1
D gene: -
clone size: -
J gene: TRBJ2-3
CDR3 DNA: TGCGCCAGCAGCTTGGTTAGCGAGAGCACAGATACGCAGTATTTT
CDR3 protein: CASSLVSESTDTQYF

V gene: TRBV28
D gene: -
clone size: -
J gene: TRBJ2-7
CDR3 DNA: TGTGCCAGCTCAACCCCCCGGGACCTCTACGAGCAGTACTTC
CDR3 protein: CASSTPRDLYEQYF

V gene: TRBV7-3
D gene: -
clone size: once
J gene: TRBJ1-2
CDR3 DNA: TGTGCCAGCAGCTTAAACGGCTATGGCTACACCTTC
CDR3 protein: CASSLNGYGYTF

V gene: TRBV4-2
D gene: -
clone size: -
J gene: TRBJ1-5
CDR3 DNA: TGTGCCAGCAGCCAAGACGCGGGCCAGAATCAGCCCCAGCATTTT
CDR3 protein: CASSQDAGQNQPQHF

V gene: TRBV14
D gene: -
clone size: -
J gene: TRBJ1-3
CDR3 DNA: TGTGCCAGCAGCCAAGATTTGGGGGATGGAAACACCATATATTTT
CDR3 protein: CASSQDLGDGNTIYF

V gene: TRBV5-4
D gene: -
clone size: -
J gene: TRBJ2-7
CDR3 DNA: TGTGCCAGCAGCTTGGCCGGACGTCGGGGGTTCAACGACGAGCAGTACTTC
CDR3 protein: CASSLAGRRGFNDEQYF

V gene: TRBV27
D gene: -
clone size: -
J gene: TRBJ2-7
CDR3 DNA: TGTGCCAGCAGTTCGACGGGCCCCTACGAGCAGTACTTC
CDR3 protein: CASSSTGPYEQYF

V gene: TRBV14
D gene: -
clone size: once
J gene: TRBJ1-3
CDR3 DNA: TGTGCCAGCAGGCCCGGGGGAAACACCATATATTTT
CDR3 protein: CASRPGGNTIYF

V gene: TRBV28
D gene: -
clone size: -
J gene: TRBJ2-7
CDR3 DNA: TGTGCCAGCAATTCCCCCGGACATTTCTCCTACGAGCAGTACTTC
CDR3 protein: CASNSPGHFSYEQYF

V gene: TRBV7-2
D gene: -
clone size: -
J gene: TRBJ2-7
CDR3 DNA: TGTGCCAGCAGCTCGGGGGGACGGACAGGGCTTGGGGAGCAGTACTTC
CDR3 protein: CASSSGGRTGLGEQYF

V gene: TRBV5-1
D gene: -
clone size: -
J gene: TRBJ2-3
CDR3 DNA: TGCGCCAGCAGCTTGGAGGGAGTGACAGATACGCAGTATTTT
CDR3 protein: CASSLEGVTDTQYF

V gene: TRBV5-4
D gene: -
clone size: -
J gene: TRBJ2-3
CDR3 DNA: TGTGCCAGCAGCTTTGCAGGGCGGACAGATACGCAGTATTTT
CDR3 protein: CASSFAGRTDTQYF

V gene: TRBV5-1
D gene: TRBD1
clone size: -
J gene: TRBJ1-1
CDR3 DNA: TGCGCCAGCAGCGGCCGACAGGGCATGAACACTGAAGCTTTCTTT
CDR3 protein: CASSGRQGMNTEAFF

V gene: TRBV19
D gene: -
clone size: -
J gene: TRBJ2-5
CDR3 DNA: TGTGCCAGTAGTATAAGGCTGGCGAGCGAGACCCAGTACTTC
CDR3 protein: CASSIRLASETQYF

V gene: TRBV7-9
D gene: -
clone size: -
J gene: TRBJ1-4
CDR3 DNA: TGTGCCAGCAGCTTAGTTGTTAATGAAAAACTGTTTTTT
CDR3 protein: CASSLVVNEKLFF

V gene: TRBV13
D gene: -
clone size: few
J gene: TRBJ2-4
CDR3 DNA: TGTGCCAGCAGCATCCCTAGAGGCATTCAGTACTTC
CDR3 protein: CASSIPRGIQYF

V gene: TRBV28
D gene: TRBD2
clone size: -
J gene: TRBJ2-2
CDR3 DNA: TGTGCCAGCAGTTTTCTAGCGGGAGAAACCGGGGAGCTGTTTTTT
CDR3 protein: CASSFLAGETGELFF

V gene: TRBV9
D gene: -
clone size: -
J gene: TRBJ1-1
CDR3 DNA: TGTGCCAGCAGCGTAGGGAGGGGCTCGAACACTGAAGCTTTCTTT
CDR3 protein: CASSVGRGSNTEAFF

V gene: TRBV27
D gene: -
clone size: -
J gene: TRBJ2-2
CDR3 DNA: TGTGCCAGCAGTACGTCCGGACAGCTCACCGGGGAGCTGTTTTTT
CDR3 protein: CASSTSGQLTGELFF

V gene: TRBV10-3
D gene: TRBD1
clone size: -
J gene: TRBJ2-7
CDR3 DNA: TGTGCCATCAGTGGGGACAGGGGGGGCTACGAGCAGTACTTC
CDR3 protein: CAISGDRGGYEQYF